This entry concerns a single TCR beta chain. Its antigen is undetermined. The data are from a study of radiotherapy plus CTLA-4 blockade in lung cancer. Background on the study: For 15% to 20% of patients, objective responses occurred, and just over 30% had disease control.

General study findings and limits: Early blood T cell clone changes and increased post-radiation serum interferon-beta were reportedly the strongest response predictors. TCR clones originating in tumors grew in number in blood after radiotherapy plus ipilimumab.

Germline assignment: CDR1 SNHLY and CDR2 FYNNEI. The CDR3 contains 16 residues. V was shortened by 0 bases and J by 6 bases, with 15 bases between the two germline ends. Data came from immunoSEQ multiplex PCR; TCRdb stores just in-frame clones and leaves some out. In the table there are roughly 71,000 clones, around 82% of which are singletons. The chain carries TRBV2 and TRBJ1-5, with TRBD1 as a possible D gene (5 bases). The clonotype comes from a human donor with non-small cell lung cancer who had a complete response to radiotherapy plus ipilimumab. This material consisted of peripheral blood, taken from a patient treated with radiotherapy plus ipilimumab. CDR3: CASSEARPLGAQPQHF. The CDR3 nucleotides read TGTGCCAGCAGTGAAGCGCGGCCCCTTGGGGCTCAGCCCCAGCATTTT. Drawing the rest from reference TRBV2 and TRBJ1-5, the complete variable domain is EPEVTQTPSHQVTQMGQEVILRCVPISNHLYFYWYRQILGQKVEFLVSFYNNEISEKSEIFDDQFSVERPDGSNFTLKIRSTKLEDSAMYFCASSEARPLGAQPQHFGDGTRLSIL.